The next 20 T cell receptor beta chains were all read from a single sample in a study of blood T cells in healthy people across ages. With a J-beta primer mix and a sample-barcoded 5' primer, a second PCR ran 7 to 11 cycles. Via MiXCR, TCRdb re-called the 5' RACE reads, giving one row per CDR3 protein. The sample holds about 1.5 million distinct CDR3 sequences, about 43% seen once. Sequences were obtained from blood. The receptor source for this set is a woman between 18 and 30 years old in good health.

This clonotype was seen a single time. The V gene is TRBV5-1, the J gene TRBJ1-2, with D perhaps TRBD1 (6 bases). Germline values: CDR1 SGHRS, CDR2 YFSETQ. The CDR3 has 16 residues. V was shortened by 4 bases and J by 0 bases, with 16 bases between the two germline ends. The chain's CDR3 is CASSLGPGVSNYGYTF. In DNA form, the CDR3 reads TGCGCCAGCAGCCTGGGGCCAGGGGTGTCTAACTATGGCTACACCTTC.

A note on this clonotype: A much more abundant neighbour one base away suggests this may be a read error. CDR3 sequence: CASSVAWGNTEAFF. The CDR3 coding sequence is TGTGCCAGCAGCGTAGCCTGGGGGAACACTGAAGCTTTCTTT. The gene calls are TRBV7-8 and TRBJ1-1; D gene unclear. CDR3 length: 14 residues. CDR1 and CDR2 from the germline V gene are SGHVS and FQNEAQ.

The chain combines TRBV20-1 with TRBJ1-2; the D gene is possibly TRBD1 (5 bases). The CDR3 runs 14 residues. Germline V gene sequence: CDR1 DFQATT, CDR2 SNEGSKA (reference sequence). The V gene lost 6 bases and the J gene lost 2 bases, with 16 bases spanning the gap. CDR3 bases: TGCAGTGCCCCTATGGGCAGGGTGAACTATGGCTACACCTTC. Protein: CSAPMGRVNYGYTF.

This sequence joins TRBV10-3 and TRBJ2-1; TRBD2 aligns across 9 bases. Germline V gene sequence: CDR1 ENHRY, CDR2 SYGVKD. The V segment lost 0 bases and the J segment 5 bases; nucleotides outside the gene matches: 5. The CDR3 covers 16 residues. The CDR3 coding sequence is TGTGCCATCAGTGAGTCGGGGACTAGCAGGGACAATGAGCAGTTCTTC. Protein: CAISESGTSRDNEQFF.

The gene calls are TRBV29-1 and TRBJ2-1; D unclear. Trimming left V 1 base short and J 8 bases short, with 9 bases between. This CDR3 has 12 residues. Germline CDR1 and CDR2: SQVTM and ANQGSEA. As DNA, the CDR3 is TGCAGCGTTGAAGTTAGATGGGATGAGCAGTTCTTC. Its translation: CSVEVRWDEQFF.

This clonotype was seen more than once but under ten times. V gene TRBV5-1 combines with J gene TRBJ2-1; no reliable D call. CDR1 SGHRS and CDR2 YFSETQ come from the germline V gene. The CDR3 contains 14 residues. Trimming stripped 0 bases from V and 4 bases from J, with 8 bases between. For the CDR3, the DNA is TGCGCCAGCAGCTTGGAATACGCTTACAATGAGCAGTTCTTC. This sequence encodes CASSLEYAYNEQFF.

The chain carries TRBV20-1 and TRBJ1-5; D gene uncertain. The germline V gene has CDR1 DFQATT and CDR2 SNEGSKA (reference sequence). The length of the CDR3 is 15 residues. Trimming removed 1 base at V and 0 bases at J, with 10 bases between. This CDR3 reads CSARGVADSNQPQHF. For the CDR3, the DNA is TGCAGTGCTAGAGGGGTCGCAGATAGCAATCAGCCCCAGCATTTT.

The chain carries TRBV12-3 or TRBV12-4 and TRBJ2-7; possibly TRBD1 for D (5 bases). Trimming took 6 bases from V and 0 from J, leaving 12 bases between them. This CDR3 comprises 14 residues. The CDR3 DNA sequence: TGTGCCAGCAGCAGGGTCCTTAGCTCCTACGAGCAGTACTTC. Translated, it gives CASSRVLSSYEQYF.

The gene calls are TRBV27 and TRBJ1-1, with D possibly matching TRBD1 (5 bases). This CDR3 spans 15 amino acids. Germline V gives CDR1 MNHEY, CDR2 SMNVEV (reference sequence). V shed 3 bases and J shed 10 bases, with 21 bases lying between them. The CDR3 nucleotides are TGTGCCAGCAGTTTCATGACGGCGGGTTCTGGGGGAGCTTTCTTT. Translated: CASSFMTAGSGGAFF.

This clonotype was seen just once. This chain joins TRBV6-5 and TRBJ1-6; no firm D call. The germline V and J ends were trimmed by 0 bases and 0 bases, with 9 bases remaining between them. The CDR3 is 17 residues long. CDR1 is MNHEY and CDR2 is SVGAGI in the germline V gene. The DNA of the CDR3 is TGTGCCAGCAGTTACTCTCCTGATAGCTCCTATAATTCACCCCTCCACTTT. Residues: CASSYSPDSSYNSPLHF.

V and J are TRBV20-1 and TRBJ1-2, with D unclear. Germline V lookup: CDR1 DFQATT, CDR2 SNEGSKA (reference sequence). The V gene lost 0 bases and the J gene lost 4 bases, with 12 bases spanning the gap. This CDR3 contains 14 residues. This chain's CDR3 is CSAREGEGLYGYTF. CDR3 nucleotides: TGCAGTGCTAGAGAAGGTGAGGGCCTCTATGGCTACACCTTC.

This clonotype was recorded a few times. The rearrangement uses TRBV27 and TRBJ1-2; 9 bases are shared with TRBD1. The germline V gene has CDR1 MNHEY and CDR2 SMNVEV (reference sequence). The CDR3 is made up of 13 amino acids. V shed 5 bases and J 8 bases; nucleotides not matched to a gene: 6. CDR3: CASSGQGRGGYTF. The CDR3, as DNA: TGTGCCAGCAGTGGACAGGGGAGAGGCGGCTACACCTTC.

This clonotype was recorded a few times. The J gene is TRBJ1-2, the V gene TRBV6-6; TRBD1 aligns across 7 bases. Germline assignment: CDR1 MNHNY and CDR2 SVGAGI (reference sequence). The CDR3 spans 15 residues. The junction had 6 bases not matched to a gene; V was cut back by 5 bases and J by 0 bases. The CDR3 DNA is TGTGCCAGCAGTAACCGACAGGGCACTAACTATGGCTACACCTTC. Encoded protein: CASSNRQGTNYGYTF.

CDR3: CASSLGFGNQPQHF. The CDR3 DNA is TGTGCCAGCAGCTTAGGGTTTGGCAATCAGCCCCAGCATTTT. The rearrangement links TRBV7-2 to TRBJ1-5; D not certain. There are 14 residues in the CDR3. The ends were cut back, 1 base at V and 2 bases at J, with 6 bases in the middle. Germline-derived CDR1 and CDR2 are SGHTA and FQGNSA.

This sequence joins TRBV2 and TRBJ2-1; 16 positions agree with TRBD2. This CDR3 has 16 residues. The germline V gene encodes CDR1 SNHLY and CDR2 FYNNEI. With V trimmed by 6 bases and J by 8 bases, 7 bases remained unmatched. The CDR3 DNA reads TGTGCCAGCAGCCCTGGGACTAGCGGGAGGGGTCATGAGCAGTTCTTC. It codes for CASSPGTSGRGHEQFF.

The chain links TRBV5-1 to TRBJ2-5, with unresolved D. This CDR3 region has 15 residues. Germline-derived CDR1 and CDR2 are SGHRS and YFSETQ. Trimming stripped 0 bases from V and 5 bases from J, with 14 bases between. DNA for the CDR3: TGCGCCAGCAGCTTGGTTCCAGGCCAAGGGGAGACCCAGTACTTC. Its translation is CASSLVPGQGETQYF.

This clonotype was recorded a few times. The rearrangement uses TRBV20-1 and TRBJ2-7; 7 bases match TRBD2. CDR3 length: 14 residues. Germline V lookup: CDR1 DFQATT, CDR2 SNEGSKA (reference sequence). With V trimmed by 6 bases and J by 7 bases, 15 bases remained unmatched. CDR3 region: CSAATSDRVAEQYF. The CDR3 DNA follows: TGCAGTGCAGCAACTAGCGATCGAGTGGCTGAGCAGTACTTC.

Only a few counts were recorded for this clonotype. J is TRBJ2-7 and V is TRBV4-1; D uncertain. Trimming stripped 2 bases from V and 2 bases from J, with 10 bases between. The germline V gene encodes CDR1 MGHRA and CDR2 YSYEKL. This CDR3 is built from 14 residues. CDR3 nucleotides: TGCGCCAGCAGCCAACCCAATAAAGCCTACGAGCAGTACTTC. The encoded protein is CASSQPNKAYEQYF.

The gene calls are TRBV18 and TRBJ2-3, with D perhaps matching TRBD1 or TRBD2 (5 bases each). CDR1 is KGHSH, CDR2 LQKENI, per germline. The CDR3 has 15 amino acids. V was cut by 1 base and J by 2 bases, with 10 bases left in between. Written as DNA, the CDR3 is TGTGCCAGCTCACCACGGGACGCTGCCACAGATACGCAGTATTTT. This translates into CASSPRDAATDTQYF.

Worth noting for this clonotype: A much larger clone lies one base from this, so it may be a read error. The CDR3 DNA reads TGCGCCAGCAGCCCAGGTCCCACAGGGGGGTACAATGAGCAGTACTTC. Translating it yields CASSPGPTGGYNEQYF. The chain carries TRBV4-1 and TRBJ2-5, with 8 bases aligning to TRBD1. From germline, CDR1 is MGHRA and CDR2 YSYEKL. With 4 bases clipped from V and 11 bases from J, the junction kept 18 bases outside the gene matches. The CDR3 consists of 16 residues.